Described below is a single T cell receptor (beta chain) sequence and its context. This record comes from a study of shared clonotypes between healthy human individuals. Across the study: The plates for each donor numbered three CD4 naive, three CD4 memory, two CD8 naive and one CD8 memory.

The CDR3 has 15 amino acids. After removal of 3 bases from V and 4 bases from J, the junction contained 8 bases not matched to a gene. CDR1 is MDHEN and CDR2 is SYDVKM in the germline V gene. Genomic DNA per cell subset filled all wells of several immunoSEQ plates. An approximately 210 ng quantity of DNA, tens of thousands of T cell genomes, went into the sorted-subset replicate PCRs. The table came from immunoSEQ multiplex PCR; TCRdb's copy has only in-frame clones and leaves some out. The data show 550,000 to 800,000 clones, less than 85% seen once. The genes are TRBV28 and TRBJ2-7, with 8 bases lining up with TRBD1. Material: memory CD4+ T cells sorted from blood. Subset meaning: CD45RA-negative fraction. The clonotype originates from a woman aged 25 to 45 in good health. The CDR3 DNA reads TGTGCCAGCAGTTTGGCGGCAGGGGGCATGTACGAGCAGTACTTC. Amino acids: CASSLAAGGMYEQYF.